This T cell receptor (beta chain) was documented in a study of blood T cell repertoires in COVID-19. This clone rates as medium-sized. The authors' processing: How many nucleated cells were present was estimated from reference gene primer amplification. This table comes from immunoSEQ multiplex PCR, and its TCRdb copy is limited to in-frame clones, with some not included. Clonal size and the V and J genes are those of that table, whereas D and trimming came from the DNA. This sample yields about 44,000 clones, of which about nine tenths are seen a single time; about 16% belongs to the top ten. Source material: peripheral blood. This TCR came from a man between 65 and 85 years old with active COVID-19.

The CDR3 region is CASSLSVPPGELFF. The DNA for the CDR3 is TGTGCCAGTAGTCTCTCAGTCCCGCCCGGGGAGCTGTTTTTT. The chain uses TRBV19 and TRBJ2-2; D gene uncertain. Trimming took off 5 bases at V and 6 bases at J, with 13 bases between the two ends. The V gene's germline CDR1 is LNHDA and CDR2 SQIVND (reference sequence). The CDR3 is 14 residues long.